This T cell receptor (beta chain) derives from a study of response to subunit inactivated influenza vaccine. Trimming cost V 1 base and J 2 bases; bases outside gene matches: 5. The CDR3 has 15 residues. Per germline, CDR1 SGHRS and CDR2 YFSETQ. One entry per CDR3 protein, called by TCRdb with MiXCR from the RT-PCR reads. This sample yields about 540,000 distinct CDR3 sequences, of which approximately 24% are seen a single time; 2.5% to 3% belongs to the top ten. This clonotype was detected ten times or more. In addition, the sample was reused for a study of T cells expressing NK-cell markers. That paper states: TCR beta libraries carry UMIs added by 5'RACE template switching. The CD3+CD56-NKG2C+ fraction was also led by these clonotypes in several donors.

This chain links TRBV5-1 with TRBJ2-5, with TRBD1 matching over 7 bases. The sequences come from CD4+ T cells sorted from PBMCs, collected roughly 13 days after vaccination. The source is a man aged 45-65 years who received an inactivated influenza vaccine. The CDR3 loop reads CASSLLGQRQETQYF. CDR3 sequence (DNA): TGCGCCAGCAGCTTGTTGGGACAGAGACAAGAGACCCAGTACTTC.